This T cell receptor (beta chain) was sequenced during a study of blood T cell repertoires in COVID-19. Original analysis: Estimated nucleated cell counts came from reference gene primer amplification. Clones were sequenced by immunoSEQ multiplex PCR, and TCRdb holds only the in-frame ones, with some missing. The DNA gave D and trimming, while V, J and clone size come from that table. The sample contains over 200,000 clones, 84% of which appear only once. The germline V gene has CDR1 MNHEY and CDR2 SMNVEV (reference sequence). The CDR3 has 15 amino acids. Trimming left V 6 bases short and J 0 bases short, with 12 bases between.

V is TRBV27 and J is TRBJ1-5, with D tentatively TRBD1 (6 bases). Sequencing was done on a sample of peripheral blood. The receptor's source is a woman over 75 with active or convalescent COVID-19. CDR3 sequence (DNA): TGTGCCAGCAGATCAGGGGCCCCTAGCAATCAGCCCCAGCATTTT. Its translation is CASRSGAPSNQPQHF.